This passage covers 30 T cell receptor beta chains from one sample sequenced in a study of Ad26.COV2.S vaccination and SARS-CoV-2 variants. Clones were sequenced by immunoSEQ multiplex PCR, and TCRdb holds only the in-frame ones, with some missing. The table records roughly 400,000 clones, approximately 89% of them present only once. Documented treatment: around 19 received Ad26.COV2.S at low or high dose, single or two shots; about 5 received placebo; per-sample allocation not given. The study sampled participants on day 63 after the first vaccine or placebo injection. The source was peripheral blood, collected in a trial of Ad26.COV2.S vaccine versus placebo. All receptors come from a person between 18 and 60 years old who received the Ad26.COV2.S COVID-19 vaccine or a placebo.

For this clone: A read error may account for a junction end that differs from germline. The CDR3 sequence: CASSPRDRILGDTQYF. CDR3 DNA: TGTGCCAGCTCGCCACGGGACCGCATTCTCGGAGATACGCAGTATTTT. V is TRBV18 and J is TRBJ2-3; D is tentatively TRBD1 or TRBD2 (5 bases each). There are 16 residues in the CDR3. From germline, CDR1 is KGHSH and CDR2 LQKENI. The variable domain in full, completed from reference TRBV18 and TRBJ2-3, reads NAGVMQNPRHLVRRRGQEARLRCSPMKGHSHVYWYRQLPEEGLKFMVYLQKENIIDESGMPKERFSAEFPKEGPSILRIQQVVRGDSAAYFCASSPRDRILGDTQYFGPGTRLTVL.

The rearrangement joins TRBV7-9 to TRBJ2-1, with 7 bases fitting TRBD1. With V trimmed by 8 bases and J by 8 bases, 6 bases remained unmatched. This CDR3 comprises 12 residues. CDR1 is SEHNR and CDR2 is FQNEAQ in the germline V gene (reference sequence). The CDR3 is CASATGNYEQFF. The CDR3 bases are TGTGCCAGCGCGACAGGGAACTATGAGCAGTTCTTC.

The chain employs TRBV5-4 and TRBJ1-1, with a possible D match to TRBD1 (6 bases). V shed 0 bases and J shed 1 base, with 10 bases lying between them. This CDR3 region has 15 residues. The V gene's germline CDR1 is SGHNT and CDR2 YYREEE (reference sequence). The CDR3 region is CASSLGGARNTEAFF. For the CDR3, the DNA is TGTGCCAGCAGCTTGGGGGGGGCTCGGAACACTGAAGCTTTCTTT. Complete variable domain (other parts from reference TRBV5-4 and TRBJ1-1): ETGVTQSPTHLIKTRGQQVTLRCSSQSGHNTVSWYQQALGQGPQFIFQYYREEENGRGNFPPRFSGLQFPNYSSELNVNALELDDSALYLCASSLGGARNTEAFFGQGTRLTVV.

As for this clone: One end of the junction does not line up with germline, which may come from a read error. This chain links TRBV7-6 with TRBJ2-5; 7 bases are shared with TRBD2. The CDR3 runs to 16 residues. Germline CDR1 is SGHVS and CDR2 is FNYEAQ. The CDR3 DNA follows: TGTGCCAGCAGCTTATATGCGGGAGCGGTTCAAGGGACCCAGTACTTC. Translating gives CASSLYAGAVQGTQYF.

The J gene is TRBJ2-7, the V gene TRBV6-5, with 7 bases lining up with TRBD1. The CDR3 is 11 amino acids. V dropped 5 bases and J dropped 6; count of bases not matched to a gene: 1. The V gene's germline CDR1 is MNHEY and CDR2 SVGAGI. The DNA of the CDR3 is TGTGCCAGCAGTACAGGGGTCGAGCAGTACTTC. Residues: CASSTGVEQYF.

This sequence joins TRBV30 and TRBJ1-3, with 9 bases matching TRBD1. V was clipped by 1 base and J by 4 bases; unmatched bases: 5. The CDR3 runs to 15 residues. The germline CDR1 and CDR2 sequences are GTSNPN and SVGIG (reference sequence). CDR3 residues: CAWSEQGAGGNTIYF. DNA of the CDR3: TGTGCCTGGAGTGAACAGGGGGCAGGGGGAAACACCATATATTTT.

The sample holds one count of this clone. The chain recombines TRBV7-8 with TRBJ2-1, with D maybe TRBD2 (5 bases). Germline V gene lookup returns CDR1 SGHVS and CDR2 FQNEAQ. Trimming left V 6 bases short and J 8 bases short, with 17 bases between. This CDR3 has 14 residues. CDR3 DNA sequence: TGTGCCAGCAGGCCGTCACTAGTTAACCATGAGCAGTTCTTC. The encoded protein is CASRPSLVNHEQFF.

Judged by abundance, this clone is medium-sized. The chain couples TRBV11-3 to TRBJ2-2; the match to TRBD2 covers 11 bases. Unmatched junction bases numbered 6, after V lost 4 bases and J lost 5 bases. The CDR3 spans 16 residues. Germline V gene data show CDR1 as SGHNT and CDR2 as YENEEA. CDR3 DNA sequence: TGTGCCAGCAGCTCACGACTAGCGGGAAAGACCGGGGAGCTGTTTTTT. It codes for CASSSRLAGKTGELFF.

This clone is classed as medium-sized (0.01 to 0.1%). The rearrangement joins TRBV6-1 to TRBJ2-2, with 7 bases that match TRBD2. The CDR3 consists of 16 residues. The V gene end was trimmed by 3 bases and the J gene end by 6 bases; junction bases not matched to a gene: 10. Germline assignment: CDR1 MNHNS and CDR2 SASEGT. For the CDR3, the DNA is TGTGCCAGCAGTGAGGAGGCGGGAGTAGGGGCCGGGGAGCTGTTTTTT. Translation gives CASSEEAGVGAGELFF.

The gene calls are TRBV28 and TRBJ2-1; 7 bases agree with TRBD2. The germline V gene encodes CDR1 MDHEN and CDR2 SYDVKM. The CDR3 has 12 residues. V lost 6 bases to trimming and J lost 7 bases; unmatched junction nucleotides: 3. This CDR3 is CASRSGMNEQFF. The DNA of the CDR3 is TGTGCCAGCAGGAGCGGGATGAATGAGCAGTTCTTC. The complete variable domain, with remaining parts taken from reference TRBV28 and TRBJ2-1, reads DVKVTQSSRYLVKRTGEKVFLECVQDMDHENMFWYRQDPGLGLRLIYFSYDVKMKEKGDIPEGYSVSREKKERFSLILESASTNQTSMYLCASRSGMNEQFFGPGTRLTVL.

The chain links TRBV6-2 or TRBV6-3 to TRBJ2-7; 9 positions match TRBD1. V shed 4 bases and J 2 bases; nucleotides not matched to a gene: 6. Germline assignment: CDR1 MNHEY and CDR2 SVGEGT. This CDR3 contains 15 residues. The CDR3 here is CASSSQGTGPYEQYF. The CDR3 DNA reads as TGTGCCAGCAGTTCCCAAGGGACAGGGCCCTACGAGCAGTACTTC.

The CDR3 region has the DNA TGCAGTGCCCGAGGGTACACTGAAGCTTTCTTT. Encoded protein: CSARGYTEAFF. The genes are TRBV20-1 and TRBJ1-1; D is unclear. Trimming pared 6 bases from V and 3 bases from J, leaving 8 bases between. The CDR3 contains 11 residues. In germline, CDR1 is DFQATT, CDR2 SNEGSKA (reference sequence).

This chain connects TRBV4-2 to TRBJ1-1, with 8 bases fitting TRBD1. The CDR3 sequence is 16 residues long. V lost 1 base, J lost 1 base, and 5 bases stayed unmatched. Germline V gives CDR1 LGHNA, CDR2 YNFKEQ. Written as DNA, the CDR3 is TGTGCCAGCAGCCAAGGGGCAGGGGGCACGAACACTGAAGCTTTCTTT. Residues: CASSQGAGGTNTEAFF.

This chain links TRBV10-3 with TRBJ1-2; D might be TRBD1 (5 bases). There are 12 residues in the CDR3. CDR1 and CDR2 from the germline V gene are ENHRY and SYGVKD. Trimming pared 10 bases from V and 1 base from J, leaving 10 bases between. The DNA of the CDR3 is TGTGCCAACTCGGGGGGTAACTATGGCTACACCTTC. It encodes CANSGGNYGYTF.

The chain recombines TRBV27 with TRBJ1-2; 7 bases align to TRBD1. The length of the CDR3 is 15 residues. CDR1 MNHEY and CDR2 SMNVEV come from the germline V gene (reference sequence). Trimming cost V 4 bases and J 0 bases; bases outside gene matches: 5. The CDR3 is CASSSRQGANYGYTF. Here the CDR3 DNA reads TGTGCCAGCAGTTCCCGACAGGGCGCTAACTATGGCTACACCTTC.

This CDR3 is CASSFRLAGESPYEQYF. The CDR3 region has the DNA TGTGCCAGCAGTTTTCGACTAGCGGGAGAATCCCCCTACGAGCAGTACTTC. The chain has TRBV27 and TRBJ2-7; 12 nucleotides agree with TRBD2. V lost 3 bases and J lost 2; bases outside the gene matches: 8. The germline gives CDR1 MNHEY, CDR2 SMNVEV (reference sequence). The CDR3 consists of 17 residues.

This rearrangement joins TRBV28 to TRBJ2-1, with a possible D match to TRBD2 (6 bases). V was clipped by 6 bases and J by 7 bases, with 13 bases between them. Germline V gene lookup returns CDR1 MDHEN and CDR2 SYDVKM. This CDR3 contains 13 residues. In nucleotides, the CDR3 is TGTGCCAGCAGCCGGGACTCCCCAAATGAGCAGTTCTTC. It specifies CASSRDSPNEQFF.

This chain connects TRBV18 to TRBJ2-3, with D uncertain. The germline CDR1 and CDR2 sequences are KGHSH and LQKENI. This CDR3 comprises 14 residues. The ends were cut back, 3 bases at V and 0 bases at J, with 7 bases in the middle. The CDR3 nucleotides are TGTGCCAGCTCACCGAAGGGTAGCACAGATACGCAGTATTTT. It encodes CASSPKGSTDTQYF.

This sequence joins TRBV5-1 and TRBJ2-7; 7 positions match TRBD2. V lost 4 bases and J lost 6; bases outside the gene matches: 16. The CDR3 covers 16 residues. CDR1 and CDR2 from the germline V gene are SGHRS and YFSETQ. The DNA for the CDR3 is TGCGCCAGCAGCATATGGGGGTTAACGGGAGGAGGCGAGCAGTACTTC. Protein: CASSIWGLTGGGEQYF.

This clone is a singleton in its sample. The J gene is TRBJ2-3, the V gene TRBV7-6, with 8 bases fitting TRBD2. The CDR3 covers 14 residues. Germline V lookup: CDR1 SGHVS, CDR2 FNYEAQ. Trimming took 5 bases from V and 2 from J; bases not matched to a gene: 3. In DNA, the CDR3 is TGTGCCAGCAGCCTTAGCGGGAACACAGATACGCAGTATTTT. Translating gives CASSLSGNTDTQYF.

The chain recombines TRBV7-9 with TRBJ2-2; possibly TRBD1 for D (6 bases). CDR1 is SEHNR and CDR2 is FQNEAQ in the germline V gene (reference sequence). The CDR3 length is 16 residues. With 1 base removed from V and 6 bases from J, the gap between germline ends came to 15 bases. CDR3: CASSLDRTEWAGELFF. CDR3 DNA: TGTGCCAGCAGCTTAGACCGGACAGAATGGGCCGGGGAGCTGTTTTTT. Based on the CDR3 plus reference TRBV7-9 and TRBJ2-2, the full variable domain is DTGVSQNPRHKITKRGQNVTFRCDPISEHNRLYWYRQTLGQGPEFLTYFQNEAQLEKSRLLSDRFSAERPKGSFSTLEIQRTEQGDSAMYLCASSLDRTEWAGELFFGEGSRLTVL.

The V gene is TRBV6-2 or TRBV6-3, the J gene TRBJ2-3; no definite D call. Germline assignment: CDR1 MNHEY and CDR2 SVGEGT. The CDR3 extends over 15 amino acids. The V end was cut by 2 bases, the J end by 6 bases, with 15 bases between. The CDR3 DNA reads TGTGCCAGCAGTTACCCGGAGTTTGGTGGGGATACGCAGTATTTT. Encoded protein: CASSYPEFGGDTQYF.

The CDR3 region has the DNA TGCGCCAGCTCCGACCGACGTAGCGGGGAGCTGTTTTTT. It translates to CASSDRRSGELFF. The rearrangement joins TRBV5-1 to TRBJ2-2; D is unresolved. Trimming took off 7 bases at V and 7 bases at J, with 14 bases between the two ends. The CDR3 contains 13 residues. CDR1 and CDR2 from the germline V gene are SGHRS and YFSETQ.

Notes on this clone: This same CDR3 is encoded by further DNA sequences in the sample. This sequence joins TRBV7-2 and TRBJ2-7, with D perhaps assigned TRBD1 or TRBD2 (5 bases each). The V end lost 0 bases, the J end lost 2 bases, and 5 bases lay between the germline ends. The CDR3 loop spans 13 amino acids. Germline V gives CDR1 SGHTA, CDR2 FQGNSA. This CDR3 reads CASSLAGPYEQYF. The CDR3 nucleotides are TGTGCCAGCAGCTTAGCGGGACCCTACGAGCAGTACTTC.

The chain employs TRBV6-6 and TRBJ2-7, with D perhaps TRBD2 (6 bases). Trimming took off 6 bases at V and 4 bases at J, with 16 bases between the two ends. The CDR3 covers 14 residues. CDR1 and CDR2 from the germline V gene are MNHNY and SVGAGI (reference sequence). CDR3 protein: CASRPGTREYEQYF. The CDR3 nucleotides are TGTGCCAGCAGACCCGGGACGCGGGAATACGAGCAGTACTTC.

This clone came up once. This chain joins TRBV9 and TRBJ1-5, with D hard to call. Trimming left V 0 bases short and J 2 bases short, with 9 bases between. This CDR3 is built from 15 residues. Germline CDR1 is SGDLS and CDR2 is YYNGEE. The CDR3 is CASSVAGLGNQPQHF. The CDR3 bases are TGTGCCAGCAGCGTAGCGGGATTGGGCAATCAGCCCCAGCATTTT.

This rearrangement joins TRBV6-5 to TRBJ2-3; 7 bases line up with TRBD2. This CDR3 has 16 amino acids. V lost 4 bases and J lost 0; bases outside the gene matches: 7. Germline CDR1 is MNHEY and CDR2 is SVGAGI. The CDR3 DNA sequence: TGTGCCAGCAGTTCCCCTAGCGGTGCTAGCACAGATACGCAGTATTTT. Encoded protein: CASSSPSGASTDTQYF.

This sequence joins TRBV19 and TRBJ2-5; no clear D gene. The CDR3 runs to 13 residues. Trimming shortened V by 6 bases and J by 3 bases, and 11 bases separated the two germline ends. CDR1 and CDR2 (germline): LNHDA, SQIVND (reference sequence). The CDR3 coding sequence is TGTGCCAGTAGCCCGGGTTCAAAAGAGACCCAGTACTTC. It codes for CASSPGSKETQYF.

The CDR3 sequence is CAWTGTVNSPLHF. Here the CDR3 DNA reads TGTGCCTGGACCGGGACAGTCAATTCACCCCTCCACTTT. This chain uses TRBV30 with TRBJ1-6, with 7 bases identical to TRBD1. After removal of 4 bases from V and 7 bases from J, the junction contained 4 bases not matched to a gene. The CDR3 has 13 amino acids. Germline lookup yields CDR1 GTSNPN and CDR2 SVGIG (reference sequence).

This clone has a single count. The chain joins TRBV6-1 to TRBJ2-7; D could derive from TRBD1 or TRBD2 (6 bases each). Looked up from germline, CDR1 is MNHNS and CDR2 is SASEGT. The V gene lost 1 base and the J gene lost 3 bases, with 7 bases spanning the gap. The CDR3 is 13 residues long. CDR3 region: CASSEEGGYEQYF. CDR3 DNA sequence: TGTGCCAGCAGTGAAGAGGGGGGCTACGAGCAGTACTTC.